This is a list of T cell receptor beta chains from one sample in a study of T cells in Graves' hyperthyroidism and ophthalmopathy. TCRdb redid the calling of the multiplex PCR reads with MiXCR, one entry per CDR3 protein. The data contain approximately 590,000 distinct CDR3 sequences, less than 20% of them seen just once; the ten biggest clones take up about 7%. The sequenced sample was blood. All receptors come from a woman aged 30 to 39 with Graves' hyperthyroidism. CDR3s include the opening cysteine and the closing phenylalanine or tryptophan. The D gene is left open where the match is weak. Size is stated for part of the rows, as once, few or many counts, or as a class when the clone is expanded.

j_call clone_size v_call d_call cdr3_aa cdr3_nt
TRBJ2-3 few TRBV27 NA CASSFSYSTDTQYF TGTGCCAGCAGTTTTAGCTACAGCACAGATACGCAGTATTTT
TRBJ2-7 NA TRBV20-1 TRBD2 CSARDLSGAYEQYF TGCAGTGCTAGAGACCTTAGCGGGGCCTACGAGCAGTACTTC
TRBJ2-7 once TRBV15 TRBD1 CATSSRQGITPYEQYF TGTGCCACCAGCAGTAGACAGGGAATAACGCCCTACGAGCAGTACTTC
TRBJ2-1 many TRBV18 TRBD2 CASSPERGGPLDEQFF TGTGCCAGCTCACCAGAGCGGGGAGGGCCGTTAGATGAGCAGTTCTTC
TRBJ1-5 many TRBV27 NA CASSLPGQPQHF TGTGCCAGCAGTTTACCAGGTCAGCCCCAGCATTTT
TRBJ1-1 NA TRBV5-6 NA CASSQEWNTEAFF TGTGCCAGCAGTCAGGAATGGAACACTGAAGCTTTCTTT
TRBJ1-1 many TRBV30 NA CAWSYQDDTEAFF TGTGCCTGGAGTTATCAGGATGACACTGAAGCTTTCTTT
TRBJ2-2 once TRBV19 NA CASAGGGANTGELFF TGTGCCAGTGCAGGCGGTGGGGCGAACACCGGGGAGCTGTTTTTT
TRBJ2-1 NA TRBV20-1 TRBD2 CSATTSGRGYNEQFF TGCAGTGCTACTACTAGCGGGAGAGGATACAATGAGCAGTTCTTC
TRBJ1-1 few TRBV30 NA CAWSNLMNTEAFF TGTGCCTGGAGCAACCTCATGAACACTGAAGCTTTCTTT
TRBJ2-7 few TRBV7-2 TRBD2 CASSQVGLAGASYEQYF TGTGCCAGCAGCCAAGTCGGACTAGCGGGAGCTTCCTACGAGCAGTACTTC
TRBJ2-5 few TRBV12-3/TRBV12-4 NA CASSGGQTQYF TGTGCCAGCAGTGGGGGGCAGACCCAGTACTTC
TRBJ1-2 few TRBV28 NA CASAWGDYGYTF TGTGCCAGCGCCTGGGGAGACTATGGCTACACCTTC
TRBJ1-1 many TRBV3-1 NA CASSQSSRNTEAFF TGTGCCAGCAGCCAATCGTCCCGGAACACTGAAGCTTTCTTT
TRBJ2-1 few TRBV9 NA CASSVVGGTYNEQFF TGTGCCAGCAGCGTAGTTGGCGGGACCTACAATGAGCAGTTCTTC
TRBJ2-1 few TRBV7-3 TRBD2 CASSLGGTSGEQFF TGTGCCAGCAGCTTAGGGGGGACTAGCGGTGAGCAGTTCTTC
TRBJ2-5 few TRBV5-1 TRBD2 CASSLFGTSGQETQYF TGCGCCAGCAGCTTGTTTGGGACTAGCGGCCAAGAGACCCAGTACTTC
TRBJ2-1 many TRBV28 TRBD2 CASSHLVWEGVYNEQFF TGTGCCAGCAGTCACCTTGTGTGGGAGGGCGTATACAATGAGCAGTTCTTC
TRBJ1-1 many TRBV28 NA CASSQPRGTEAFF TGTGCCAGCAGTCAGCCACGAGGCACTGAAGCTTTCTTT
TRBJ2-7 NA TRBV6-1 TRBD1 CASTKDRDRGNEQYF TGTGCCAGCACAAAGGACCGGGACAGGGGGAACGAGCAGTACTTC
TRBJ2-5 many TRBV7-2 NA CASSSGSEETQYF TGTGCCAGCAGCTCAGGGTCAGAAGAGACCCAGTACTTC
TRBJ2-2 few TRBV12-3/TRBV12-4 NA CASSPLTTGELFF TGTGCCAGCAGCCCCCTTACCACCGGGGAGCTGTTTTTT
TRBJ2-3 many TRBV7-8 TRBD2 CASSSVLAGAQDTQYF TGTGCCAGCAGCTCGGTCCTAGCGGGAGCGCAAGATACGCAGTATTTT
TRBJ2-1 many TRBV6-5 TRBD2 CASSYSTSGYYNEQFF TGTGCCAGCAGTTACTCGACTAGCGGGTACTACAATGAGCAGTTCTTC
TRBJ2-1 many TRBV15 TRBD1 CATSRPPSGTGLSNEQFF TGTGCCACCAGCAGGCCACCCTCCGGGACAGGATTGTCCAATGAGCAGTTCTTC
TRBJ1-5 NA TRBV10-3 NA CAISESGQGYSNQPQHF TGTGCCATCAGTGAGTCGGGGCAAGGGTATAGCAATCAGCCCCAGCATTTT
TRBJ2-3 NA TRBV20-1 NA CSAFLGVTDTQYF TGCAGTGCTTTCCTAGGGGTTACAGATACGCAGTATTTT
TRBJ2-5 NA TRBV7-2 NA CASSLDVWGGETQYF TGTGCCAGCAGCTTAGATGTGTGGGGAGGAGAGACCCAGTACTTC
TRBJ2-7 many TRBV7-2 NA CASSLHLFYEQYF TGTGCCAGCAGCTTACACCTATTCTACGAGCAGTACTTC
TRBJ2-1 many TRBV5-1 NA CASSLDSDPYNEQFF TGCGCCAGCAGCTTGGACTCGGACCCTTACAATGAGCAGTTCTTC
TRBJ1-1 NA TRBV3-1 NA CASSQGNRARTEAFF TGTGCCAGCAGCCAAGGGAACAGGGCCCGCACTGAAGCTTTCTTT
TRBJ1-2 NA TRBV7-3 NA CASSLWRQQQYGYTF TGTGCCAGCAGCTTATGGCGCCAGCAGCAGTATGGCTACACCTTC
TRBJ2-7 NA TRBV10-2 TRBD2 CASSDLAGSYEQYF TGCGCCAGCAGTGACCTAGCGGGATCCTACGAGCAGTACTTC
TRBJ2-1 few TRBV7-9 NA CASSFIKAGSGYNEQFF TGTGCCAGCAGCTTTATTAAGGCGGGATCGGGGTACAATGAGCAGTTCTTC
TRBJ2-5 few TRBV5-1 NA CASKPSDAQETQYF TGCGCCAGCAAACCATCGGACGCGCAAGAGACCCAGTACTTC
TRBJ2-1 few TRBV9 NA CASSVAPLGSYNEQFF TGTGCCAGCAGCGTAGCCCCACTAGGGTCCTACAATGAGCAGTTCTTC
TRBJ2-7 NA TRBV6-5 TRBD2 CASSYATSAPYEQYF TGTGCCAGCAGTTATGCGACTAGCGCACCCTACGAGCAGTACTTC
TRBJ2-3 few TRBV29-1 NA CSVEDTGASGDTQYF TGCAGCGTTGAAGATACGGGGGCTAGCGGAGATACGCAGTATTTT
TRBJ1-1 many TRBV11-2 NA CASSLDGLMNTEAFF TGTGCCAGCAGCTTAGACGGGCTGATGAACACTGAAGCTTTCTTT
TRBJ2-7 NA TRBV11-2 TRBD2 CASSTSGTRNYEQYF TGTGCCAGCAGCACTAGCGGGACTAGAAACTACGAGCAGTACTTC
TRBJ2-1 few TRBV24-1 TRBD1 CATSGGTGSYNEQFF TGTGCCACCAGTGGCGGGACAGGGAGCTACAATGAGCAGTTCTTC
TRBJ1-5 few TRBV4-1 NA CASSQSSAGNQPQHF TGCGCCAGCAGCCAATCCTCTGCCGGGAATCAGCCCCAGCATTTT
TRBJ1-2 few TRBV27 NA CASSLSGATSFGYTF TGTGCCAGCAGTTTATCGGGAGCTACAAGTTTTGGCTACACCTTC
TRBJ2-1 NA TRBV5-1 TRBD2 CASSLGGRAGPNEQFF TGCGCCAGCAGCTTGGGTGGGAGGGCCGGTCCCAATGAGCAGTTCTTC
TRBJ2-1 many TRBV20-1 NA CSQGGGYNEQFF TGCAGCCAGGGGGGGGGCTACAATGAGCAGTTCTTC
TRBJ2-1 few TRBV20-1 TRBD2 CSAKGLAGAYEQFF TGCAGTGCTAAGGGACTAGCGGGAGCATATGAGCAGTTCTTC
TRBJ1-5 NA TRBV20-1 TRBD1 CRATGTGGNQPQHF TGCCGTGCTACCGGGACAGGGGGAAATCAGCCCCAGCATTTT
TRBJ2-7 NA TRBV6-9 TRBD1 CASSYRDSLHEQYF TGTGCCAGCAGTTACCGGGACAGTCTCCACGAGCAGTACTTC
TRBJ2-4 NA TRBV19 NA CASSIRGLIAKNIQYF TGTGCCAGTAGTATCAGGGGTTTAATCGCCAAAAACATTCAGTACTTC
TRBJ2-3 many TRBV20-1 NA CSVLSGGTDTQYF TGCAGTGTGTTGTCGGGGGGCACAGATACGCAGTATTTT